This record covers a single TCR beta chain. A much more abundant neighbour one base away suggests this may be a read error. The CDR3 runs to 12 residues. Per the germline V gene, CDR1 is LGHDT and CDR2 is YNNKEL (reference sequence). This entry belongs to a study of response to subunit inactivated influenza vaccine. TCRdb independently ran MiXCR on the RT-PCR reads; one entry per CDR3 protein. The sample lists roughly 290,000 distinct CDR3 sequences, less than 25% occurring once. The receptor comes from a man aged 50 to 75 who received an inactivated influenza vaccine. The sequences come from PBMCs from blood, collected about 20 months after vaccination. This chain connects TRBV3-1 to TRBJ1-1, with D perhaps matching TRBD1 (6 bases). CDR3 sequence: CASSQIQGPALF. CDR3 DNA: TGTGCCAGCAGCCAAATACAGGGACCGGCTTTATTT.